What follows are 21 T cell receptor beta chains derived from one specimen sequenced in a study of Graves' ophthalmopathy and Graves' hyperthyroidism listed by TCRdb under 2018. The sequencing machine was an Illumina HiSeq 2000. For repertoire sequencing, the TCR beta CDR3 regions were amplified from RNA transcripts. The first round was an RT-PCR using HTBI primers with the Qiagen OneStep RT-PCR kit, and this first round was followed by a second-round multiplex PCR, then size selection and purification. In-frame beta chains were kept once TCRdb had trimmed the public reads at Q25 with fastp and called clones with MiXCR. Rows are combined by CDR3 protein, so each entry shows the most common genes and DNA. The sample data list 300,000 to 450,000 distinct CDR3 sequences, and about a sixth of these were observed just once. Clones ranked in the top ten supply 2% to 2.5% of the sample. The sample taken for sequencing was peripheral blood. These receptors came from an adult woman with stable Graves' hyperthyroidism.

This chain uses TRBV6-5 with TRBJ2-7, with D possibly matching TRBD2 (5 bases). CDR1 MNHEY and CDR2 SVGAGI come from the germline V gene. The CDR3 is made up of 14 amino acids. V was shortened by 4 bases and J by 6 bases, with 16 bases between the two germline ends. CDR3 DNA: TGTGCCAGCAGTTTAGACGGAGAGGGTCGCGAGCAGTACTTC. It is translated as CASSLDGEGREQYF.

The rearrangement uses TRBV6-1 and TRBJ1-2; 9 bases match TRBD1. The CDR3 contains 14 residues. V shed 7 bases and J 5 bases; nucleotides not matched to a gene: 8. The germline V gene encodes CDR1 MNHNS and CDR2 SASEGT. The CDR3 nucleotides read TGTGCCAGCAACCGGGGACAGGGAACTTATGGCTACACCTTC. Amino acid sequence: CASNRGQGTYGYTF.

The sample holds many counts of this clonotype. The V and J genes are TRBV11-2 and TRBJ1-2; D may be TRBD1 (6 bases). The ends were cut back, 1 base at V and 7 bases at J, with 10 bases in the middle. The CDR3 loop spans 13 amino acids. The germline CDR1 and CDR2 sequences are SGHAT and FQNNGV. This CDR3 reads CASSLARGSGYTF. CDR3 in DNA: TGTGCCAGCAGCTTAGCCAGGGGAAGTGGCTACACCTTC. Complete variable domain (other parts from reference TRBV11-2 and TRBJ1-2): EAGVAQSPRYKIIEKRQSVAFWCNPISGHATLYWYQQILGQGPKLLIQFQNNGVVDDSQLPKDRFSAERLKGVDSTLKIQPAKLEDSAVYLCASSLARGSGYTFGSGTRLTVV.

This clonotype was seen at least ten times. The chain couples TRBV25-1 to TRBJ1-5; 7 bases match TRBD1. The J segment lost 5 bases and the V segment lost 6 bases, leaving 13 bases of the junction unmatched. The length of the CDR3 is 16 residues. Germline V gene lookup returns CDR1 MGHDK and CDR2 SYGVNS. The DNA of the CDR3 is TGTGCCAGCAGCGAGTGGGGATATACAGGGGATCAGCCCCAGCATTTT. This gives the protein CASSEWGYTGDQPQHF.

The sample holds many counts of this clonotype. The chain recombines TRBV12-3 or TRBV12-4 with TRBJ1-5; the match to TRBD1 covers 8 bases. Trimming cost V 5 bases and J 7 bases; bases outside gene matches: 7. The CDR3 totals 14 residues. CDR3 in amino acids: CASSDNRGEQPQHF. For the CDR3, the DNA is TGTGCCAGCAGTGACAACAGGGGGGAACAGCCCCAGCATTTT.

This clonotype was detected many times. The chain combines TRBV28 with TRBJ2-5; D might be TRBD1 or TRBD2, each matching 5 bases. Trimming stripped 5 bases from V and 1 base from J, with 14 bases between. Germline CDR1 reads MDHEN; CDR2 reads SYDVKM. This CDR3 has 15 residues. CDR3 amino acids: CASSLPQGVQETQYF. The CDR3 DNA reads as TGTGCCAGCAGTCTACCCCAGGGAGTCCAAGAGACCCAGTACTTC.

The sample holds a few counts of this clonotype. This may stem from a read error, because a much larger clone lies one nucleotide away. The chain has TRBV12-3 or TRBV12-4 and TRBJ2-5; 13 bases map to TRBD2. The CDR3 contains 15 residues. DNA for the CDR3: TGTGCCAGCAGTTTGGGACTAGCGGGATGGGAGACCAAGTACTTC. Protein: CASSLGLAGWETKYF.

Many counts were recorded for this clonotype. This rearrangement joins TRBV20-1 to TRBJ2-5, with 10 positions matching TRBD2. V trimming: 5 bases; J trimming: 5 bases; junction bases outside the gene matches: 5. This CDR3 is 13 amino acids long. The V gene's germline CDR1 is DFQATT and CDR2 SNEGSKA (reference sequence). CDR3 coding DNA: TGCAGTGCTCCAGCGGGAGGGGAGGAGACCCAGTACTTC. It translates to CSAPAGGEETQYF.

The rearrangement joins TRBV6-1 to TRBJ1-2; D unclear. The CDR3 has 14 residues. Germline CDR1 and CDR2: MNHNS and SASEGT. The germline V and J ends were trimmed by 10 bases and 8 bases, with 23 bases remaining between them. The CDR3 sequence is CATKQRRPGAGYTF. CDR3 bases: TGTGCCACCAAGCAGCGTCGACCCGGAGCCGGCTACACCTTC.

The table lists this clonotype with many counts. The gene calls are TRBV29-1 and TRBJ2-7; D is ambiguous. From germline, CDR1 is SQVTM and CDR2 ANQGSEA. The ends were cut back, 6 bases at V and 3 bases at J, with 9 bases in the middle. CDR3 length: 11 amino acids. CDR3 DNA: TGCAGCGTAGAAACCTACTACGAGCAGTACTTC. It yields the protein CSVETYYEQYF.

This clonotype showed up many times. The chain uses TRBV29-1 and TRBJ2-2, with a tentative D call TRBD1 (6 bases). The V end was cut by 4 bases, the J end by 4 bases, with 10 bases between. Germline lookup yields CDR1 SQVTM and CDR2 ANQGSEA. This CDR3 has 13 amino acids. This CDR3 reads CSVARGSTGELFF. CDR3 DNA: TGCAGCGTTGCCAGGGGAAGCACCGGGGAGCTGTTTTTT.

This clonotype has ten or more counts. This chain links TRBV6-2 or TRBV6-3 with TRBJ2-5, with D hard to call. In germline, CDR1 is MNHEY, CDR2 SVGEGT. V lost 6 bases, J lost 0 bases, and 8 bases lay in between. The CDR3 consists of 13 residues. The CDR3 loop is CASSNFNQETQYF. CDR3 bases: TGTGCCAGCAGCAACTTTAACCAAGAGACCCAGTACTTC.

This clonotype was observed at least ten times. The rearrangement uses TRBV28 and TRBJ2-5, with 11 nucleotides matching TRBD2. The CDR3 contains 16 residues. Germline V gives CDR1 MDHEN, CDR2 SYDVKM. Trimming at V came to 7 bases and at J to 5 bases, leaving 12 bases not matched to a gene. The CDR3 loop reads CASTQTSGILRETQYF. The CDR3 DNA sequence: TGTGCCAGCACCCAGACTAGCGGGATCCTCCGGGAGACCCAGTACTTC. The full variable domain, its missing parts supplied by reference TRBV28 and TRBJ2-5, is DVKVTQSSRYLVKRTGEKVFLECVQDMDHENMFWYRQDPGLGLRLIYFSYDVKMKEKGDIPEGYSVSREKKERFSLILESASTNQTSMYLCASTQTSGILRETQYFGPGTRLLVL.

This clonotype was counted ten times or more. The chain links TRBV20-1 to TRBJ2-2, with 8 bases identical to TRBD2. CDR1 DFQATT and CDR2 SNEGSKA come from the germline V gene (reference sequence). The CDR3 covers 15 residues. The J segment lost 7 bases and the V segment lost 6 bases, leaving 13 bases of the junction unmatched. The CDR3 loop reads CSAQNPKLADGELFF. The CDR3 coding sequence is TGCAGTGCCCAAAACCCTAAACTAGCGGACGGGGAGCTGTTTTTT.

This clonotype was observed once. The CDR3 loop reads CASSPERAQETQYF. The CDR3 DNA sequence: TGTGCCAGCAGCCCCGAACGGGCCCAAGAGACCCAGTACTTC. The chain couples TRBV6-2 or TRBV6-3 to TRBJ2-5; D is unclear. The CDR3 contains 14 residues. The germline V gene encodes CDR1 MNHEY and CDR2 SVGEGT. V was pared by 6 bases and J by 1 base, with 12 bases between.

In its sample, this clonotype was seen many times. The J gene is TRBJ1-1, the V gene TRBV3-1; a weak D match, TRBD1 (6 bases). The germline V gene has CDR1 LGHDT and CDR2 YNNKEL (reference sequence). Trimming pared 4 bases from V and 1 base from J, leaving 13 bases between. This CDR3 has 15 amino acids. CDR3 protein: CASSLRGAENTEAFF. The CDR3 DNA reads TGTGCCAGCAGCCTTCGGGGGGCTGAGAACACTGAAGCTTTCTTT.

This clonotype was observed at least ten times. At one end, the junction sequence differs from germline, possibly due to a read error. V gene TRBV27 combines with J gene TRBJ2-3; the D gene could be TRBD1 or TRBD2 (5 bases each). Germline V gene lookup returns CDR1 MNHEY and CDR2 SMNVEV (reference sequence). This CDR3 has 11 amino acids. Written as DNA, the CDR3 is TGTGCCAGCAGTTGGGGACCCGGGTTTCATTTT. Its protein is CASSWGPGFHF.

As regards this clonotype: The DNA is omitted, as the CDR3 cannot be located on it reliably, and the CDR3 follows TCRdb's listing. V is TRBV24-1 and J is TRBJ2-5. The V gene's germline CDR1 is KGHDR and CDR2 SFDVKD. The CDR3 length equals 13 residues, ends included. This chain's CDR3 is CVTSDVAVGTKYF.

The rearrangement joins TRBV6-1 to TRBJ2-7; 11 bases align to TRBD2. V lost 5 bases to trimming and J lost 8 bases; unmatched junction nucleotides: 5. This CDR3 has 13 residues. Germline V CDR1 and CDR2: MNHNS, SASEGT. CDR3 in DNA: TGTGCCAGCAGTAAACTAGCGGGAGTACAGCAGTACTTC. It translates to CASSKLAGVQQYF.

This clonotype has a count of ten or more. J is TRBJ1-1 and V is TRBV27; 7 positions agree with TRBD1. The CDR3 totals 15 residues. Trimming cost V 7 bases and J 4 bases; bases outside gene matches: 12. Germline V gene lookup returns CDR1 MNHEY and CDR2 SMNVEV (reference sequence). The CDR3 region has the DNA TGTGCCAGCAAGGACAGGTACCCGACGGGCACTGAAGCTTTCTTT. Protein sequence: CASKDRYPTGTEAFF.

This clonotype turned up a few times. The rearrangement joins TRBV9 to TRBJ1-6; D gene ambiguous. The length of the CDR3 is 18 residues. Germline-derived CDR1 and CDR2 are SGDLS and YYNGEE. The germline V and J ends were trimmed by 0 bases and 3 bases, with 16 bases remaining between them. CDR3 coding DNA: TGTGCCAGCAGCGTAGCCCCCGGGGAGGTCGACTATAATTCACCCCTCCACTTT. Its protein product is CASSVAPGEVDYNSPLHF.